This note documents a single T cell receptor beta chain sequence. As yet, its antigen is unknown. Time point indicated: patch test 1, 2 weeks after DPC sensitization. The treatment denotes: therapeutic diphenylcyclopropenone sensitization with weekly scalp DPC. Patch tests were applied only after blood draws. This sample is part of a study of human T cells and chemical hapten exposure. Looking at the study overall: Patch tests put 0.01% DPC on the upper back, read at 6 days. Study-wide results and limits: Relative to controls, expanded TCRs formed significantly more large CDR3 similarity clusters. Sensitizing with DPC caused no change in TCRs above 1 in 1000 frequency.

TCRdb ran MiXCR on the RACE reads and lists one entry per CDR3 protein. The table lists about 99,000 distinct CDR3 sequences, roughly an eighth of them singletons. V was clipped by 0 bases and J by 1 base; unmatched bases: 8. There are 17 residues in the CDR3. CDR1 and CDR2 (germline): MNHEY, SVGAGI. The source is a woman aged 40-49 years with alopecia areata. Some clones in this sample may be carry-over from other donors' samples. This chain connects TRBV6-5 to TRBJ1-1; 7 bases are a match to TRBD1. The source was whole blood, collected in connection with sensitization to the hapten diphenylcyclopropenone (DPC). In DNA, the CDR3 is TGTGCCAGCAGTTACTCTACCCTGACAGGGCCGAACACTGAAGCTTTCTTT. Translated, it gives CASSYSTLTGPNTEAFF.